This T cell receptor (beta chain) was found in a study of blood T cell repertoires in COVID-19. Study details: Donors in the United States, Italy and Spain gave samples during acute or convalescent COVID-19.

Generated by immunoSEQ multiplex PCR, the TCRdb table keeps only in-frame clones and is missing some. The table lists around 330,000 clones, roughly 90% of them singletons. Germline lookup yields CDR1 SGHTS and CDR2 YDEGEE. The CDR3 is 12 amino acids. Across over 20 US areas, participants ranged in age from about 18 to 90 years. This clone was seen more than once but under ten times. The sample was PBMCs or T cells enriched from blood (not recorded which). This clonotype was sampled from a man in his 60s who had recovered from COVID-19. The chain recombines TRBV5-8 with TRBJ1-1; D is possibly TRBD1 (5 bases). This CDR3 is CAVAGSYTEAFF. The DNA for the CDR3 is TGTGCAGTAGCAGGGTCATACACTGAAGCTTTCTTT.